This is a list of T cell receptor beta chains from one sample in a study of beta chain features in type 1 diabetes. Assay used: immunoSEQ multiplex PCR; TCRdb lists only in-frame clones, some missing. The table has 400,000 to 450,000 clones, 11% to 15% seen once; the top ten hold approximately 0.035%. Source material: naive CD4+ T cells from blood. These receptors were collected from a man younger than 40 in good health. Both conserved end residues are part of each CDR3. Each record gives: CDR3 protein, CDR3 DNA, J gene, D gene, V gene, clone size. A D gene is named only where the DNA matches it firmly. Expanded clones are given a class, and other clones once, few, many or no size at all.

CDR3: CASSLGERDTQYF
DNA: TGTGCTAGCAGCTTAGGTGAAAGAGATACGCAGTATTTT
J: TRBJ2-3
D: .
V: TRBV7-7
size: few

CDR3: CASSGRRDSQETQYF
DNA: TGCGCCAGCAGCGGCAGGAGGGACAGCCAAGAGACCCAGTACTTC
J: TRBJ2-5
D: .
V: TRBV4-1
size: few

CDR3: CASTRFGRGDGYTF
DNA: TGTGCCAGCACCCGATTTGGTCGGGGAGATGGCTACACCTTC
J: TRBJ1-2
D: .
V: TRBV7-2
size: few

CDR3: CASSPASGASGEQYF
DNA: TGTGCCAGCTCACCGGCTAGCGGGGCTTCGGGCGAGCAGTACTTC
J: TRBJ2-7
D: TRBD2
V: TRBV18
size: few

CDR3: CASSLGTDLNEQFF
DNA: TGTGCCAGCAGCTTAGGGACGGACCTTAATGAGCAGTTCTTC
J: TRBJ2-1
D: .
V: TRBV7-4
size: few

CDR3: CASSKNGGAGANVLTF
DNA: TGTGCCAGCAGCAAAAATGGAGGAGCTGGGGCCAACGTCCTGACTTTC
J: TRBJ2-6
D: .
V: TRBV21-1
size: .

CDR3: CASSLGENTEAFF
DNA: TGTGCCAGCAGCTTAGGAGAGAACACTGAAGCTTTCTTT
J: TRBJ1-1
D: .
V: TRBV7-2
size: .

CDR3: CASSLGDRVYEKLFF
DNA: TGTGCCAGCAGCTTAGGGGACAGGGTGTACGAAAAACTGTTTTTT
J: TRBJ1-4
D: TRBD1
V: TRBV7-2
size: few

CDR3: CASSEQNTEAFF
DNA: TGTGCCAGCAGTGAACAGAACACTGAAGCTTTCTTT
J: TRBJ1-1
D: .
V: TRBV25-1
size: few

CDR3: CSVERAFF
DNA: TGCAGCGTTGAACGGGCTTTCTTT
J: TRBJ1-1
D: .
V: TRBV29-1
size: .

CDR3: CASGPGTDTQYF
DNA: TGTGCCAGCGGTCCCGGGACAGATACGCAGTATTTT
J: TRBJ2-3
D: .
V: TRBV7-2
size: few

CDR3: CASSIGGSSYNEQFF
DNA: TGCGCCAGCAGTATTGGGGGGAGCTCCTACAATGAGCAGTTCTTC
J: TRBJ2-1
D: .
V: TRBV5-1
size: .

CDR3: CASSVGTGGGSPLHF
DNA: TGTGCCAGCAGCGTAGGGACAGGGGGTGGGTCACCCCTCCACTTT
J: TRBJ1-6
D: TRBD1
V: TRBV9
size: few

CDR3: CAWGQGPGTEAFF
DNA: TGTGCCTGGGGACAGGGTCCGGGCACTGAAGCTTTCTTT
J: TRBJ1-1
D: TRBD1
V: TRBV30
size: .

CDR3: CASSQDAGFQETQYF
DNA: TGCGCCAGCAGCCAAGATGCAGGGTTTCAAGAGACCCAGTACTTC
J: TRBJ2-5
D: .
V: TRBV4-1
size: few

CDR3: CASSLLFTGLNTEAFF
DNA: TGCGCCAGCAGCTTGTTGTTTACAGGTTTAAACACTGAAGCTTTCTTT
J: TRBJ1-1
D: .
V: TRBV5-1
size: .

CDR3: CASSSAETQYF
DNA: TGCGCCAGCAGCTCCGCCGAGACCCAGTACTTC
J: TRBJ2-5
D: .
V: TRBV5-1
size: few

CDR3: CASSSISDTQYF
DNA: TGTGCCAGCAGCTCTATCTCAGATACGCAGTATTTT
J: TRBJ2-3
D: .
V: TRBV5-4
size: .